This TCR beta chain was sequenced for a study of T cell repertoires in cytomegalovirus infection. Overall study: HLA-C-restricted CMV epitopes, recently identified, and well-studied HLA-B-restricted ones were used by the study. Study results and caveats: HLA-C-restricted, CMV-specific TCR beta clonotypes were dominant ex vivo.

This CDR3 comprises 16 residues. Trimming left V 5 bases short and J 0 bases short, with 14 bases between. Germline CDR1 reads SGHTA; CDR2 reads FQGNSA. TCRdb redid the calling of the reads with MiXCR, one entry per CDR3 protein. The sample carries around 340,000 distinct CDR3 sequences, 25% to 35% recorded once. This clonotype has just a few counts. Its antigen remains unidentified. V usage is TRBV7-2 and J usage is TRBJ1-5, with D possibly TRBD1 on 6 matching bases. This material consisted of cultured PBMCs, taken from culture after CMV antigen stimulation. This receptor was taken from a human donor in good health (CMV status not recorded). Some clones in this sample may be carry-over from other donors' samples. The chain's CDR3 is CASSPPGAVSNQPQHF. CDR3 nucleotides: TGTGCCAGCAGCCCCCCGGGGGCGGTTAGCAATCAGCCCCAGCATTTT.